Given below is one T cell receptor (beta chain) in context. The junction had 1 base not matched to a gene; V was cut back by 3 bases and J by 6 bases. This CDR3 comprises 12 residues. The germline V gene has CDR1 LGHNA and CDR2 YSLEER. The data derive from a study of T cell changes during pregnancy in multiple sclerosis. Profiled with immunoSEQ multiplex PCR; TCRdb holds only in-frame clones, not every one. The data hold tens of thousands of clones, with approximately 94% observed a single time. The chain links TRBV4-3 to TRBJ1-1; TRBD1 agrees at 7 bases. The source of this sequence is a female donor with multiple sclerosis, enrolled in a pregnancy study. The sample in question was CD8+ T cells from peripheral blood mononuclear cells, obtained after pregnancy. CDR3 residues: CASSQGTAEAFF. CDR3 sequence (DNA): TGCGCCAGCAGCCAGGGGACAGCTGAAGCTTTCTTT.